The next 17 T cell receptor beta chains were all read from a single sample in a study of blood T cell repertoires in COVID-19. Measured with immunoSEQ multiplex PCR; TCRdb has only the in-frame clones, and not every one. Of roughly 200,000 clones in the sample, 80% to 90% are singletons; the top ten hold about 9.3%. The sample comprised PBMCs or T cells enriched from blood (not recorded which). These receptors were obtained from a man aged 35 to 55 who had recovered from COVID-19.

The chain carries TRBV7-3 and TRBJ2-3; the match to TRBD2 covers 11 bases. The germline CDR1 and CDR2 sequences are SGHTA and FQGTGA. After removal of 8 bases from V and 4 bases from J, the junction contained 8 bases not matched to a gene. The CDR3 totals 15 residues. CDR3 nucleotide sequence: TGTGCCAGCCGGCTAGCGGGGGGTTCGGCAGATACGCAGTATTTT. It translates to CASRLAGGSADTQYF.

The V call is TRBV19, the J call TRBJ2-3, with D perhaps TRBD2 (6 bases). The germline V gene has CDR1 LNHDA and CDR2 SQIVND (reference sequence). This CDR3 spans 14 amino acids. V gave up 8 bases and J gave up 0 bases, with 12 bases separating them. The CDR3 DNA follows: TGTGCCAGTTCCGGGACTCTGAGCACAGATACGCAGTATTTT. Translating gives CASSGTLSTDTQYF. Filled out from reference TRBV19 and TRBJ2-3, the complete variable domain reads DGGITQSPKYLFRKEGQNVTLSCEQNLNHDAMYWYRQDPGQGLRLIYYSQIVNDFQKGDIAEGYSVSREKKESFPLTVTSAQKNPTAFYLCASSGTLSTDTQYFGPGTRLTVL.

This clone was observed a single time. The rearrangement links TRBV10-3 to TRBJ2-7; TRBD1 is a possible D gene (6 bases). Trimming removed 6 bases at V and 0 bases at J, with 12 bases between. This CDR3 has 14 amino acids. From germline, CDR1 is ENHRY and CDR2 SYGVKD. CDR3 amino acids: CAISKTGSSYEQYF. CDR3 DNA sequence: TGTGCCATCAGCAAAACAGGGAGCTCCTACGAGCAGTACTTC.

This chain connects TRBV24-1 to TRBJ1-2; D remains unclear. This CDR3 is built from 13 residues. The V gene lost 2 bases and the J gene lost 5 bases, with 8 bases spanning the gap. Germline CDR1 is KGHDR and CDR2 is SFDVKD. The CDR3 sequence: CATSDSKTYGYTF. DNA of the CDR3: TGTGCCACCAGTGATTCGAAGACATATGGCTACACCTTC.

V and J are TRBV13 and TRBJ2-7; 8 nucleotides line up with TRBD2. Germline assignment: CDR1 PRHDT and CDR2 FYEKMQ (reference sequence). The CDR3 runs 18 residues. V lost 0 bases and J lost 2; bases outside the gene matches: 12. CDR3 residues: CASSLGTSEGVIPYEQYF. In DNA, the CDR3 is TGTGCCAGCAGCTTAGGGACTAGCGAAGGCGTAATCCCCTACGAGCAGTACTTC.

The chain has TRBV27 and TRBJ2-1, with 7 bases lining up with TRBD2. CDR3 length: 12 amino acids. CDR1 is MNHEY and CDR2 is SMNVEV in the germline V gene (reference sequence). V shed 8 bases and J 8 bases; nucleotides not matched to a gene: 6. CDR3 sequence reads: CASSIAGHEQFF. CDR3 coding DNA: TGTGCCAGCTCGATAGCGGGCCATGAGCAGTTCTTC.

The gene calls are TRBV9 and TRBJ2-3, with 7 positions matching TRBD1. Losses at the gene ends were 4 bases for V and 3 bases for J; bases not matched to a gene: 11. Germline V CDR1 and CDR2: SGDLS, YYNGEE. This CDR3 is built from 16 residues. The CDR3 DNA is TGTGCCAGCAGCCCGAGACAGGGAGCACCTACAGATACGCAGTATTTT. It is translated as CASSPRQGAPTDTQYF. Using reference TRBV9 and TRBJ2-3 for the parts outside the CDR3, the full variable domain is DSGVTQTPKHLITATGQRVTLRCSPRSGDLSVYWYQQSLDQGLQFLIQYYNGEERAKGNILERFSAQQFPDLHSELNLSSLELGDSALYFCASSPRQGAPTDTQYFGPGTRLTVL.

V and J are TRBV30 and TRBJ2-7, with 7 bases identical to TRBD2. The trim removed 3 bases at V and 1 base at J, leaving 6 bases unmatched. This CDR3 is 14 amino acids long. Germline V gene data show CDR1 as GTSNPN and CDR2 as SVGIG (reference sequence). CDR3 residues: CAWSSRLASYEQYF. The CDR3 DNA is TGTGCCTGGAGCTCGCGACTAGCTTCCTACGAGCAGTACTTC. Combining the CDR3 with reference TRBV30 and TRBJ2-7 gives the whole variable domain SQTIHQWPATLVQPVGSPLSLECTVEGTSNPNLYWYRQAAGRGLQLLFYSVGIGQISSEVPQNLSASRPQDRQFILSSKKLLLSDSGFYLCAWSSRLASYEQYFGPGTRLTVT.

This rearrangement joins TRBV28 to TRBJ1-2; no definite D call. CDR1 is MDHEN, CDR2 SYDVKM, per germline. Deletions cut 10 bases from V and 8 bases from J, with 11 bases between. The CDR3 loop spans 10 amino acids. CDR3 bases: TGTGCCACGGGAATGCGGGGCTACACCTTC. It yields the protein CATGMRGYTF.

The chain recombines TRBV5-4 with TRBJ2-1, with TRBD1 matching 7 bases. The V segment lost 5 bases and the J segment 4 bases; nucleotides outside the gene matches: 9. CDR1 SGHNT and CDR2 YYREEE come from the germline V gene (reference sequence). This CDR3 has 15 residues. The CDR3 region has the DNA TGTGCCAGCAGTTCAGGGGGATACGAGTACAATGAGCAGTTCTTC. Amino acids: CASSSGGYEYNEQFF.

This clone was picked up a small number of times. The V call is TRBV5-6, the J call TRBJ2-7; TRBD1 aligns across 8 bases. CDR1 and CDR2 (germline): SGHDT, YYEEEE. This CDR3 comprises 16 residues. V was pared by 5 bases and J by 8 bases, with 18 bases of the junction left unmatched. The CDR3 DNA sequence: TGTGCCAGCAGTTTTATAACCGGGACAGGCCAATTGCAGCAGTACTTC. This translates into CASSFITGTGQLQQYF.

This chain connects TRBV27 to TRBJ1-3; D possibly corresponds to TRBD1 (6 bases). Trimming took off 2 bases at V and 4 bases at J, with 12 bases between the two ends. The CDR3 consists of 15 residues. Germline V CDR1 and CDR2: MNHEY, SMNVEV (reference sequence). CDR3 in DNA: TGTGCCAGCAGTTTAACAGGGCTATGGGGAAACACCATATATTTT. Translated, it gives CASSLTGLWGNTIYF.

A remark on this clone: This sample includes further DNA sequences coding for the same CDR3. CDR3 sequence: CASSQDRGGNTIYF. The CDR3, as DNA: TGCGCCAGCAGCCAAGATAGGGGGGGAAACACCATATATTTT. The V and J genes are TRBV4-1 and TRBJ1-3, with a possible D match to TRBD1 (6 bases). Germline V gene sequence: CDR1 MGHRA, CDR2 YSYEKL. Trimming shortened V by 0 bases and J by 4 bases, and 7 bases separated the two germline ends. There are 14 residues in the CDR3.

The chain joins TRBV4-1 to TRBJ2-1; D gene unclear. CDR1 and CDR2 from the germline V gene are MGHRA and YSYEKL. CDR3 length: 15 residues. The germline V and J ends were trimmed by 4 bases and 7 bases, with 17 bases remaining between them. In DNA, the CDR3 is TGCGCCAGCAGCCCCGCCTCTCCTAACGAGAATGAGCAGTTCTTC. Translating gives CASSPASPNENEQFF.

V gene TRBV5-4 combines with J gene TRBJ1-2; tentative D call: TRBD1 (6 bases). CDR3 length: 13 residues. CDR1 and CDR2 (germline): SGHNT, YYREEE (reference sequence). Trimming left V 5 bases short and J 6 bases short, with 14 bases between. CDR3 in amino acids: CASSQDSFNGYTF. The CDR3, as DNA: TGTGCCAGCAGTCAGGACAGTTTTAATGGCTACACCTTC.

This chain links TRBV3-1 (or the pseudogene TRBV3-2) with TRBJ2-1; 8 nucleotides match TRBD2. Looked up from germline, CDR1 is LGHDT and CDR2 is YNNKEL (reference sequence). V was clipped by 0 bases and J by 5 bases; unmatched bases: 9. The CDR3 runs 17 residues. For the CDR3, the DNA is TGTGCCAGCAGCCAAGATATTTTTAGCGGGAACCACAATGAGCAGTTCTTC. Its protein product is CASSQDIFSGNHNEQFF.

The chain recombines TRBV25-1 with TRBJ1-1, with D possibly being TRBD1 (5 bases). The CDR3 length is 11 residues. V lost 6 bases to trimming and J lost 7 bases, with 9 bases between them. Germline values: CDR1 MGHDK, CDR2 SYGVNS. DNA for the CDR3: TGTGCCAGCAGCCCCGGGGGTGAAGCTTTCTTT. Translating it yields CASSPGGEAFF.